A selection of T cell receptor beta chains follows, all from one sample in a study of cytomegalovirus exposure and HLA in healthy donors. Here immunoSEQ multiplex PCR was the method, and the copy in TCRdb shows in-frame clones only, minus some. The data contain some 69,000 clones, approximately 79% of them seen just once; the ten biggest clones take up approximately 3%. Sequenced material: PBMCs. These receptor sequences come from a woman between 25 and 40 years old in good health and CMV-seronegative. Both conserved end residues are part of each CDR3. A D gene is named only where the DNA matches it firmly. Where a row states a size, it is once, few, many or the class of an expanded clone; other rows omit it.

TRBV6-5	once	-	TRBJ2-5	TGTGCCAGCTCAGAAGACAGGTACCAAGAGACCCAGTACTTC	CASSEDRYQETQYF
TRBV4-2	-	TRBD1	TRBJ2-7	TGTGCCAGCAGCCTCTCTAGGACAGGGAGGCAGTACTTC	CASSLSRTGRQYF
TRBV4-3	once	-	TRBJ1-4	TGCGCCAGCAGCCCGACTATCCCCCTCGCCGGTGCAACTAATGAAAAACTGTTTTTT	CASSPTIPLAGATNEKLFF
TRBV7-7	-	-	TRBJ2-2	TGTGCCAGCAGCGCCGCGGGGGCCCCCGGGGAGCTGTTTTTT	CASSAAGAPGELFF
TRBV5-6	few	-	TRBJ1-2	TGTGCCAGCAGCAACAGCTATGGCTACACCTTC	CASSNSYGYTF
TRBV30	-	TRBD1	TRBJ1-3	TGTGCCTGGAGTGTAATCAGGACAGGTGGAAACACCATATATTTT	CAWSVIRTGGNTIYF
TRBV2	-	-	TRBJ1-2	TGTGCCAGCAGTGAACGTACCGGACTTAACTATGGCTACACCTTC	CASSERTGLNYGYTF
TRBV7-3	-	-	TRBJ2-3	TGTGCCAGCAGCTCCCCTGGGGGGGCCGTTCATACGCAGTATTTT	CASSSPGGAVHTQYF
TRBV18	once	TRBD2	TRBJ2-3	TGTGCCAGCTCACCACAAACTAGCGGGGCCACAGATACGCAGTATTTT	CASSPQTSGATDTQYF
TRBV10-3	-	-	TRBJ2-1	TGTGCCATCAGTTACAGCAATGAGCAGTTCTTC	CAISYSNEQFF
TRBV29-1	-	TRBD1	TRBJ2-3	TGCAGCGTCGAGGGACAGTCATTCACAGATACGCAGTATTTT	CSVEGQSFTDTQYF
TRBV11-3	-	-	TRBJ2-3	TGTGCCAGCAGCCCCCACACAGATACGCAGTATTTT	CASSPHTDTQYF
TRBV5-5	-	-	TRBJ1-1	TGTGCCAGCAGCTTGGCCTACAGGAACACTGAAGCTTTCTTT	CASSLAYRNTEAFF
TRBV7-2	-	-	TRBJ1-1	TGTGCCAGCATCCCCTACGGGGGGCGGAGGACTGAAGCTTTCTTT	CASIPYGGRRTEAFF
TRBV5-1	-	TRBD1	TRBJ1-5	TGCGCCAGCAGCAAGGGGACAGGGGCATATCAGCCCCAGCATTTT	CASSKGTGAYQPQHF
TRBV7-9	few	TRBD1	TRBJ1-1	TGTGCCAGCAGCTCCGACAGGGACCGGGGTGCTTTCTTT	CASSSDRDRGAFF
TRBV7-9	-	TRBD1	TRBJ1-5	TGTGCCAGCAGCTCGACAGGGGAACAGGATCAGCCCCAGCATTTT	CASSSTGEQDQPQHF
TRBV7-2	-	-	TRBJ1-4	TGTGCCAGCAGCAGAGACAGATTTAATGAAAAACTGTTTTTT	CASSRDRFNEKLFF
TRBV6-1	-	TRBD1	TRBJ2-5	TGTGCCAGCGTCCCAAGGACAGGGGTTGGGGAGACCCAGTACTTC	CASVPRTGVGETQYF
TRBV18	few	TRBD2	TRBJ2-1	TGTGCCAGCTCACCGAAAATCCGAGGACTAGCAGAATACAATGAGCAGTTCTTC	CASSPKIRGLAEYNEQFF
TRBV9	-	-	TRBJ1-3	TGTGCCAGCAGCCCCACGGGAGTTGAGGCTGGAAACACCATATATTTT	CASSPTGVEAGNTIYF
TRBV2	-	TRBD2	TRBJ2-7	TGTGCCAGCAGTGAACCTAGCGGGGGGAGGTACGAGCAGTACTTC	CASSEPSGGRYEQYF
TRBV7-2	-	-	TRBJ2-1	TGTGCCAGCAGCTCGGGGAGGGGGTACAATGAGCAGTTCTTC	CASSSGRGYNEQFF
TRBV11-3	medium-sized	-	TRBJ1-3	TGTGCCAGCAGTATGGGCCGGACTGGAAACACCATATATTTT	CASSMGRTGNTIYF
TRBV15	-	-	TRBJ1-5	TGTGCCACCAGCAGAGATAGGCAGGGGAATCAGCCCCAGCATTTT	CATSRDRQGNQPQHF
TRBV11-2	-	-	TRBJ1-4	TGTGCCAGCAGCTTTGGGAGAAATGAAAAACTGTTTTTT	CASSFGRNEKLFF
TRBV2	-	TRBD1	TRBJ1-5	TGTGCCAGCGAGGAGGGCCCAGGCAGGGGGCTTCAGCCCCAGCATTTT	CASEEGPGRGLQPQHF
TRBV2	once	TRBD2	TRBJ2-1	TGTGCCAGCAGTAGGACTAGCGGGGGGGCCTTTGGGAATGAGCAGTTCTTC	CASSRTSGGAFGNEQFF
TRBV7-3	-	-	TRBJ2-1	TGTGCCAGCAGCTTAACGTGGGCTAGCGCTACACTCAATGAGCAGTTCTTC	CASSLTWASATLNEQFF
TRBV10-3	once	TRBD2	TRBJ2-1	TGTGCCATCAGTGAGTCAAGCGGGGGGTACAATGAGCAGTTCTTC	CAISESSGGYNEQFF
TRBV6-4	-	TRBD1	TRBJ2-2	TGTGCCAGCAGACCGGGACAGGGGGACACCGGGGAGCTGTTTTTT	CASRPGQGDTGELFF
TRBV19	-	TRBD1	TRBJ2-3	TGTGCCAGTAGTCTAGGACAGGGTAACACAGATACGCAGTATTTT	CASSLGQGNTDTQYF
TRBV29-1	-	TRBD1	TRBJ1-1	TGCAGCGTTGGAACAGGGGCAGGATACACTGAAGCTTTCTTT	CSVGTGAGYTEAFF
TRBV25-1	once	TRBD1	TRBJ1-1	TGTGCCAGCAGTGAATACGGGAGACAGGGCACTGAAGCTTTCTTT	CASSEYGRQGTEAFF
TRBV18	-	TRBD1	TRBJ1-2	TGTGCCAGCTCACCAAGGACAGGGGAAAACTATGGCTACACCTTC	CASSPRTGENYGYTF
TRBV9	-	-	TRBJ2-7	TGTGCCAGCAGCGTAGGAGCGATTCGAGACGAGCAGTACTTC	CASSVGAIRDEQYF
TRBV7-2	-	TRBD2	TRBJ2-3	TGTGCCAGCAGCTTAGAGGCTAGCGGGGGGGCCGCGTCAGATACGCAGTATTTT	CASSLEASGGAASDTQYF
TRBV5-4	-	TRBD2	TRBJ2-1	TGTGCCAGCAGCCGGGAGGGTGTGAGCTCCTACAATGAGCAGTTCTTC	CASSREGVSSYNEQFF